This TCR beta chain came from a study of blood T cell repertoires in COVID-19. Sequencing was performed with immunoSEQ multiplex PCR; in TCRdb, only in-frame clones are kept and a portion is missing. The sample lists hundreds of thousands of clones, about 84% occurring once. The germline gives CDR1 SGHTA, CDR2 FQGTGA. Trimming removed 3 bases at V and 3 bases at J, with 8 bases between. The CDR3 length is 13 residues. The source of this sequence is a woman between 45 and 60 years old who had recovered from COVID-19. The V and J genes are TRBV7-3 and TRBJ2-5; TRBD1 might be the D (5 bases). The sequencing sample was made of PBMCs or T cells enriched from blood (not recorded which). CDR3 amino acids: CASSFQGEETQYF. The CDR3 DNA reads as TGTGCCAGCAGCTTCCAGGGTGAAGAGACCCAGTACTTC.